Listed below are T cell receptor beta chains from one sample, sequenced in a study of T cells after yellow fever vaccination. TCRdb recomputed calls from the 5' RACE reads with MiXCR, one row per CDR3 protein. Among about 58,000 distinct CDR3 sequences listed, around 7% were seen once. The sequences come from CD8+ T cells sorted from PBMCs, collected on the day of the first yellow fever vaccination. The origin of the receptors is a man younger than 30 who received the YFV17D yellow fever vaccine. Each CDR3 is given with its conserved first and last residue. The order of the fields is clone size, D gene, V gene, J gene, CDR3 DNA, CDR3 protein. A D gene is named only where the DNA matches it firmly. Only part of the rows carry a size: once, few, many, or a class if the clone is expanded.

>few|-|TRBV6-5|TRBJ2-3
TGTGCCAGCAGCCACTGGGGGGATACGCAGTATTTT
CASSHWGDTQYF
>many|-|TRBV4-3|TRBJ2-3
TGCGCCAGCAGCCAAGATGGGGGGCCGGGTTCGGATACGCAGTATTTT
CASSQDGGPGSDTQYF
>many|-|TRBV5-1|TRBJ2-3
TGCGCCAGCAGCTTAGTTGGAGATAGCACAGATACGCAGTATTTT
CASSLVGDSTDTQYF
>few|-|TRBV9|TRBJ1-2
TGTGCCAGCAGCGGACTGGGGACCGGCAACTATGGCTACACCTTC
CASSGLGTGNYGYTF
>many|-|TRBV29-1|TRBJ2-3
TGCAGCGTCGCAACCCAAACCCGCACAGATACGCAGTATTTT
CSVATQTRTDTQYF
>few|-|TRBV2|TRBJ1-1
TGTGCCAGTGCTGGGGAGAACACTGAAGCTTTCTTT
CASAGENTEAFF
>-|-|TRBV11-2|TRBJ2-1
TGTGCCAGCAGCCCCTTTCATGAGCAGTTCTTC
CASSPFHEQFF
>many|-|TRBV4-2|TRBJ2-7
TGTGCCAGCAGCCAAGGCCCGGGACCCCTGGGCTTC
CASSQGPGPLGF
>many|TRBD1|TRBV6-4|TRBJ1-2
TGTGCCAGCAGTGCCGGACAGGGGGCTGGCTACACCTTC
CASSAGQGAGYTF
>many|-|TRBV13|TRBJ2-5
TGTGCCAGCAGCTTGGTAGGGAACCAAGAGACCCAGTACTTC
CASSLVGNQETQYF
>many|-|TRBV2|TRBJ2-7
TGTGCCAGCAGTGGCGATACAGGCTCCTACGAGCAGTACTTC
CASSGDTGSYEQYF
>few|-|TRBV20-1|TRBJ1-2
TGCAGTGACAACCTGGGGACCGGACGGCGAGGGGATGGCTACACCTTC
CSDNLGTGRRGDGYTF
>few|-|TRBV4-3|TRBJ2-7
TGCGCCAGCAGCCAAGAAGAAAAGTGGACAGTTGATCGGCATGAGCAGTACTTC
CASSQEEKWTVDRHEQYF
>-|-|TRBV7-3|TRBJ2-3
TGTGCCAGCAGCATAGTTCCTGGAGGCACAGATACGCAGTATTTT
CASSIVPGGTDTQYF
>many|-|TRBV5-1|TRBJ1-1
TGCGCCAGCAGCTGGCGGTCTCCAACAGGTGGAAGGCCTGAAGCTTTCTTT
CASSWRSPTGGRPEAFF
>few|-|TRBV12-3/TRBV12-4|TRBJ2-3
TGTGCCAGCACCTTCGGGAGAGATACGCAGTATTTT
CASTFGRDTQYF
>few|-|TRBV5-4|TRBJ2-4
TGTGCCAGCAGCTTTCACAGGGTCCGGGAAAACATTCAGTACTTC
CASSFHRVRENIQYF
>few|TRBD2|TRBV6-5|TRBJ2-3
TGTGCCAGCAGAGGTTGGGGAGCGGGAGGCCGCACAGATACGCAGTATTTT
CASRGWGAGGRTDTQYF
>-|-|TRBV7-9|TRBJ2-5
TGTGCCAGCAGCTTAGGTGGACTTGGGCGTTGGGAGACCCAGTACTTC
CASSLGGLGRWETQYF
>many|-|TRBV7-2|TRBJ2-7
TGTGCCAGCAGCCTCCTAGTCGAGCAGTACTTC
CASSLLVEQYF
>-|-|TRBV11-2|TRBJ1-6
TGTGCCAGCAGCTTTGGACTCGGTTCACCCCTCCACTTT
CASSFGLGSPLHF
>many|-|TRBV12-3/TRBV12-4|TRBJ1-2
TGTGCCAGCAGTTTAACCGGTCACTATGGCTACACCTTC
CASSLTGHYGYTF
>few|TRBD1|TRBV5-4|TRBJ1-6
TGTGCCAGCAGCTCGCAGGGGGGTAATTCACCCCTCCACTTT
CASSSQGGNSPLHF
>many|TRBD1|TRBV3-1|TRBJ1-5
TGTGCCAGCAGCCGAGGGGACAGGGGGGATCAGCCCCAGCATTTT
CASSRGDRGDQPQHF
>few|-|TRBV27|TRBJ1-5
TGTGCCAGCATGTCCATTGGTAGCAATCAGCCCCAGCATTTT
CASMSIGSNQPQHF
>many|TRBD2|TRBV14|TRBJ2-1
TGTGCCAGCAGCCAGGGTCTAGCGGCCGACAATGAGCAGTTCTTC
CASSQGLAADNEQFF
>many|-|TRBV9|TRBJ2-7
TGTGCCAGCAGCTCGAGCTCCTACGAGCAGTACTTC
CASSSSSYEQYF
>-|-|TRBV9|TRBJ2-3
TGTGCCAGCAGTGATAGCGACACAGATACGCAGTATTTT
CASSDSDTDTQYF